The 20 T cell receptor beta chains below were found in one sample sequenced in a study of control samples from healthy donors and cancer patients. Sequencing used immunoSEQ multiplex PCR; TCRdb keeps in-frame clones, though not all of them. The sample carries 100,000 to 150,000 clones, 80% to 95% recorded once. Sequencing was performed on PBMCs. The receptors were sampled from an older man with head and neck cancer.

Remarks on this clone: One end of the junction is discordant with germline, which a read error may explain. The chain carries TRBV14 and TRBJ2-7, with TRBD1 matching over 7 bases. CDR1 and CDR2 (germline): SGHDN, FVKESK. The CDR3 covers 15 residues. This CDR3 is CASNQDSDRHYEQYF. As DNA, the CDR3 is TGTGCCAGCAACCAAGATTCGGACAGGCACTACGAGCAGTACTTC.

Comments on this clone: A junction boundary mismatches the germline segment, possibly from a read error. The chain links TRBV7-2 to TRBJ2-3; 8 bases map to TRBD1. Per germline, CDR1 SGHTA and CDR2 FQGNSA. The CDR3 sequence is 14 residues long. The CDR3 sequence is CASSVVPQGQALDF. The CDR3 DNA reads TGTGCCAGCAGCGTAGTCCCCCAGGGACAGGCCTTGGATTTT. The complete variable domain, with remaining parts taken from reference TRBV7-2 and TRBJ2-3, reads GAGVSQSPSNKVTEKGKDVELRCDPISGHTALYWYRQSLGQGLEFLIYFQGNSAPDKSGLPSDRFSAERTGGSVSTLTIQRTQQEDSAVYLCASSVVPQGQALDFGPGTRLTVL.

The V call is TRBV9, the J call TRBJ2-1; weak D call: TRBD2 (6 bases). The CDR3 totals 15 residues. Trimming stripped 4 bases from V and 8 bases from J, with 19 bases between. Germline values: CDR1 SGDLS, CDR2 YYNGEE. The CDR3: CASSPTLAANYEQFF. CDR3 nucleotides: TGTGCCAGCAGCCCCACCTTAGCGGCTAACTATGAGCAGTTCTTC.

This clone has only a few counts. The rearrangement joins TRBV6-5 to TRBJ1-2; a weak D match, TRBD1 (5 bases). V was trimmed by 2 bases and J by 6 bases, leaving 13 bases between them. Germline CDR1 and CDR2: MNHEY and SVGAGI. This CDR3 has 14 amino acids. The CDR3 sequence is CASSYTRGGDGYTF. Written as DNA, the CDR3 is TGTGCCAGCAGTTACACCCGAGGAGGGGATGGCTACACCTTC.

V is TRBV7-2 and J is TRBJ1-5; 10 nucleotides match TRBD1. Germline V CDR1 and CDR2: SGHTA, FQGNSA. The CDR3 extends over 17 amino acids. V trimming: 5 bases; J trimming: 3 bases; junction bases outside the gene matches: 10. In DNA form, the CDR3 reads TGTGCCAGCAGCCCCCGGGACAGGGGAGGAAACAATCAGCCCCAGCATTTT. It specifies CASSPRDRGGNNQPQHF.

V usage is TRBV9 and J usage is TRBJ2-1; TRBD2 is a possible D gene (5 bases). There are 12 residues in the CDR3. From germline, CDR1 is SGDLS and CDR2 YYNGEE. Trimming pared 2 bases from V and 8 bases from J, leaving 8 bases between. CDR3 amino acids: CASSVKLDEQFF. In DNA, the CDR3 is TGTGCCAGCAGCGTCAAACTAGATGAGCAGTTCTTC.

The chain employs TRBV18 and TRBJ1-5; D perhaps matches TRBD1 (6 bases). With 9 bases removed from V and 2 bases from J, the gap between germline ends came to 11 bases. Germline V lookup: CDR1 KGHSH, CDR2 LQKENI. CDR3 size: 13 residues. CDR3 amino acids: CASARTGNQPQHF. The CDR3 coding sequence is TGTGCCAGTGCCCGGACAGGCAATCAGCCCCAGCATTTT.

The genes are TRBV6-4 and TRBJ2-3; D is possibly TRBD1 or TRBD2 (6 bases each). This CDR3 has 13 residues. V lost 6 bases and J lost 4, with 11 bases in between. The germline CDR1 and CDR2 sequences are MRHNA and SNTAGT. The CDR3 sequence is CASRGGRADTQYF. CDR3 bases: TGTGCCAGCAGGGGGGGCCGCGCAGATACGCAGTATTTT.

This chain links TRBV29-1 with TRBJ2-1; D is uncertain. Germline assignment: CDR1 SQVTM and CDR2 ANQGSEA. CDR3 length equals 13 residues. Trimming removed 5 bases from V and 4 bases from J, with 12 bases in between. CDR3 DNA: TGCAGCGTTCCAGATCCTTCGTACAATGAGCAGTTCTTC. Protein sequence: CSVPDPSYNEQFF.

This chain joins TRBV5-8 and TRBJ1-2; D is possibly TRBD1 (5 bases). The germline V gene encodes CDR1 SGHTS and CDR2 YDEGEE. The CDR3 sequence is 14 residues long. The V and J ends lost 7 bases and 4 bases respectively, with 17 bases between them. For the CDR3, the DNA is TGTGCCAGCCGCTACAAGGGACGGGGCTATGGCTACACCTTC. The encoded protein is CASRYKGRGYGYTF.

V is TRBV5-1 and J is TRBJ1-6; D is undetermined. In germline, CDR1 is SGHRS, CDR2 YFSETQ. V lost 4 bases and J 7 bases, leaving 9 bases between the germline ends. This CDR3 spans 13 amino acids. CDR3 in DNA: TGCGCCAGCAGCGCCTCTCCCAATTCACCCCTCCACTTT. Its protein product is CASSASPNSPLHF. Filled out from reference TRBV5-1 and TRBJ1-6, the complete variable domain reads KAGVTQTPRYLIKTRGQQVTLSCSPISGHRSVSWYQQTPGQGLQFLFEYFSETQRNKGNFPGRFSGRQFSNSRSEMNVSTLELGDSALYLCASSASPNSPLHFGNGTRLTVT.

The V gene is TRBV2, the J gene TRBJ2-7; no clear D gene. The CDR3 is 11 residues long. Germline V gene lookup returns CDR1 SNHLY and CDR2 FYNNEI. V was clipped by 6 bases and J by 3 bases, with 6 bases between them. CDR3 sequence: CASSADYEQYF. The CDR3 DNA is TGTGCCAGCAGCGCTGACTACGAGCAGTACTTC.

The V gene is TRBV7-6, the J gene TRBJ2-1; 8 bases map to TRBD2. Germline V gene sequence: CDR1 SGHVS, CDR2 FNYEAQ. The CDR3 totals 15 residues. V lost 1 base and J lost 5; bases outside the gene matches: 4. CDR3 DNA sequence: TGTGCCAGCAGCTTAGTAGCGGGACCTAACAATGAGCAGTTCTTC. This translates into CASSLVAGPNNEQFF.

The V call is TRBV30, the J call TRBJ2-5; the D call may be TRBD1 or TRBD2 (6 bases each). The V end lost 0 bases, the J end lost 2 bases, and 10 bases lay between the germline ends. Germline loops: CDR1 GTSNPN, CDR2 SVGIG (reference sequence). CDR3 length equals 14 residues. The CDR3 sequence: CAWSVQGGQETQYF. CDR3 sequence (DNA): TGTGCCTGGAGTGTACAGGGAGGACAAGAGACCCAGTACTTC.

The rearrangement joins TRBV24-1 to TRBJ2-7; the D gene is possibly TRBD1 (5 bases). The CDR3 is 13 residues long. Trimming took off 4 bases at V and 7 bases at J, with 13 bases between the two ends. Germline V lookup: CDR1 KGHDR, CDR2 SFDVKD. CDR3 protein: CATSDPRAGEQYF. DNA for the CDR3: TGTGCCACCAGTGACCCCAGGGCAGGGGAGCAGTACTTC.

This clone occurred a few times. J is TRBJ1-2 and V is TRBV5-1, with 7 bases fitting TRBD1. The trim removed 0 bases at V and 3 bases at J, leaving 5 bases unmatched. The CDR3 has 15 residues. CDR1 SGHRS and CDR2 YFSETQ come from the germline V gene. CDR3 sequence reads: CASSLATGEYYGYTF. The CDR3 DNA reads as TGCGCCAGCAGCTTGGCCACAGGGGAATACTATGGCTACACCTTC.

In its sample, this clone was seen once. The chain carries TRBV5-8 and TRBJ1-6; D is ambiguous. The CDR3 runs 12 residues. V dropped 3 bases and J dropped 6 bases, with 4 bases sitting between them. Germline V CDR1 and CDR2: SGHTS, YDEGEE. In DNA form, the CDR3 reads TGTGCCAGCAGCTCGCTTAATTCACCCCTCCACTTT. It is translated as CASSSLNSPLHF.

The CDR3 loop reads CASSWTGDPSGYTF. CDR3 in DNA: TGCGCCAGCAGCTGGACAGGGGACCCCTCCGGCTACACCTTC. The chain joins TRBV5-1 to TRBJ1-2; the match to TRBD1 covers 9 bases. V trimming: 3 bases; J trimming: 8 bases; junction bases outside the gene matches: 8. Germline V gene data show CDR1 as SGHRS and CDR2 as YFSETQ. The CDR3 is 14 residues long.

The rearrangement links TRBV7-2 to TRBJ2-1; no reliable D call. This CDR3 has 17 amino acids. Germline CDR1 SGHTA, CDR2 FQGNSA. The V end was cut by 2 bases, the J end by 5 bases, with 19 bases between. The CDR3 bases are TGTGCCAGCAGCTTAACTATTAGTCGTGCTCACCACAATGAGCAGTTCTTC. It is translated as CASSLTISRAHHNEQFF. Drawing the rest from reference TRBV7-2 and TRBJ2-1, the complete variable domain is GAGVSQSPSNKVTEKGKDVELRCDPISGHTALYWYRQSLGQGLEFLIYFQGNSAPDKSGLPSDRFSAERTGGSVSTLTIQRTQQEDSAVYLCASSLTISRAHHNEQFFGPGTRLTVL.

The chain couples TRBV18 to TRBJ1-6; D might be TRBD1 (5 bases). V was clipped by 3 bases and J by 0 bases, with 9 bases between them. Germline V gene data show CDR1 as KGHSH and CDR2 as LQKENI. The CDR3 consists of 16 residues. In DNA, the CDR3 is TGTGCCAGCTCACCCCAGGGAAGCTCCTATAATTCACCCCTCCACTTT. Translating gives CASSPQGSSYNSPLHF.